This entry describes one TCR beta chain. Other DNA variants within this sample encode the same CDR3. These data come from a study of shared clonotypes between healthy human individuals. Sequencing was performed with immunoSEQ multiplex PCR; in TCRdb, only in-frame clones are kept and a portion is missing. The table includes approximately 1.5 million clones, 98% detected once. Germline CDR1 and CDR2: LNHDA and SQIVND (reference sequence). The CDR3 covers 13 residues. The V end lost 3 bases, the J end lost 3 bases, and 7 bases lay between the germline ends. The receptor was isolated from a young man in good health. The material sequenced was naive CD4+ T cells sorted from blood. Subset indicated: CD45RA+ positively selected. V and J are TRBV19 and TRBJ2-3; maybe TRBD1 (5 bases). CDR3 coding DNA: TGTGCCAGTAGTATCCAGGGTACAGATACGCAGTATTTT. Amino acids: CASSIQGTDTQYF.